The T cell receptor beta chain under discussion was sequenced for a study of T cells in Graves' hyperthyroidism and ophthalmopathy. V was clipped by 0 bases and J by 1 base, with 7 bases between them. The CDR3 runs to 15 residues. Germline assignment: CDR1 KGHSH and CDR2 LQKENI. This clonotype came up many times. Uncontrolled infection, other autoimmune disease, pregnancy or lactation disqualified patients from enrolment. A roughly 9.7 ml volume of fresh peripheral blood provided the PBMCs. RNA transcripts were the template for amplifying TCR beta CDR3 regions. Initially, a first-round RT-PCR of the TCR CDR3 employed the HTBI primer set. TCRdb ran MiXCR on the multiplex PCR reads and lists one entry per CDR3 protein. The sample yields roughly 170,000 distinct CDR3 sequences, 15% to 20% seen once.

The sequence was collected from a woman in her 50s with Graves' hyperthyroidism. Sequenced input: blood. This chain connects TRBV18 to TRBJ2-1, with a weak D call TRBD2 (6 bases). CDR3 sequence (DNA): TGTGCCAGCTCACCACCGGGGGGTTCCTACAATGAGCAGTTCTTC. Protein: CASSPPGGSYNEQFF.